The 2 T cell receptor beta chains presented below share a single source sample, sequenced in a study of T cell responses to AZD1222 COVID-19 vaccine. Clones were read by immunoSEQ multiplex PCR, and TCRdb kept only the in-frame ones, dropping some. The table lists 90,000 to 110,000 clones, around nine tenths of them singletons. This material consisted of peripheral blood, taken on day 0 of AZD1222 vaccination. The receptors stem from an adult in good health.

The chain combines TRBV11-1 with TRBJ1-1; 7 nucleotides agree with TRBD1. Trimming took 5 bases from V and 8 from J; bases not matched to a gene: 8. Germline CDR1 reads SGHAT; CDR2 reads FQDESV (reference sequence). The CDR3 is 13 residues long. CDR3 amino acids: CASSPPQGMEAFF. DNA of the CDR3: TGTGCCAGCAGCCCCCCACAGGGGATGGAAGCTTTCTTT.

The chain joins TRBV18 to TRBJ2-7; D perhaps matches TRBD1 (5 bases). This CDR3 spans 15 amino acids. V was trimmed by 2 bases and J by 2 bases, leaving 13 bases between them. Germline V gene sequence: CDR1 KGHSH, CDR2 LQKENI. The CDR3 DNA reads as TGTGCCAGCTCACCAAAGGCCCAGGGAACCTACGAGCAGTACTTC. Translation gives CASSPKAQGTYEQYF.